A single sample is the source of the 6 T cell receptor beta chains below, sequenced in a study of cytomegalovirus exposure and HLA in healthy donors (dated 2017 in TCRdb). Library prep was done by the immunoSEQ multiplex PCR assay. For the multiplex PCR, a mixture combining 60 forward primers for TCR Vbeta segments and 13 reverse primers for TCR Jbeta segments was used. Drawn from immuneACCESS, this table holds only the in-frame rearrangements with V and J called that TCRdb kept. Clones are partly lost; checked studies trace under half to an unresolved V gene and leave the rest unexplained. The sample yields roughly 99,000 clones; less than 85% were counted once. Of the sample, around 2% is held by the ten largest clones. Source material: PBMCs. The origin of the receptors is a male donor in good health and CMV-seronegative.

V is TRBV5-4 and J is TRBJ1-1; possibly TRBD1 for D (6 bases). Germline loops: CDR1 SGHNT, CDR2 YYREEE (reference sequence). The CDR3 runs to 15 residues. V was pared by 1 base and J by 2 bases, with 12 bases between. CDR3 coding DNA: TGTGCCAGCAGCTTGACAGGGAGTCGCAACACTGAAGCTTTCTTT. Translated, it gives CASSLTGSRNTEAFF. Based on the CDR3 plus reference TRBV5-4 and TRBJ1-1, the full variable domain is ETGVTQSPTHLIKTRGQQVTLRCSSQSGHNTVSWYQQALGQGPQFIFQYYREEENGRGNFPPRFSGLQFPNYSSELNVNALELDDSALYLCASSLTGSRNTEAFFGQGTRLTVV.

The chain joins TRBV2 to TRBJ2-1; the D gene is possibly TRBD2 (6 bases). This CDR3 is 16 amino acids long. Trimming shortened V by 1 base and J by 6 bases, and 16 bases separated the two germline ends. CDR1 and CDR2 (germline): SNHLY, FYNNEI. The CDR3 spells CASSEVRRGWGNEQFF. Written as DNA, the CDR3 is TGTGCCAGCAGTGAAGTGAGGAGGGGATGGGGCAATGAGCAGTTCTTC. The full variable domain, completed using reference TRBV2 and TRBJ2-1, is EPEVTQTPSHQVTQMGQEVILRCVPISNHLYFYWYRQILGQKVEFLVSFYNNEISEKSEIFDDQFSVERPDGSNFTLKIRSTKLEDSAMYFCASSEVRRGWGNEQFFGPGTRLTVL.

The V gene is TRBV30, the J gene TRBJ1-3; no firm D call. The V end lost 2 bases, the J end lost 3 bases, and 11 bases lay between the germline ends. In germline, CDR1 is GTSNPN, CDR2 SVGIG (reference sequence). The CDR3 has 14 residues. CDR3 DNA sequence: TGTGCCTGGAGTCGGGGAGGAGGTGGAAACACCATATATTTT. Translation gives CAWSRGGGGNTIYF.

This clone has more than one count but fewer than ten. The chain carries TRBV18 and TRBJ2-3; D unresolved. Trimming cost V 6 bases and J 4 bases, with 8 bases left between them. Germline V gene lookup returns CDR1 KGHSH and CDR2 LQKENI. This CDR3 is built from 12 residues. The CDR3 loop reads CASSLRPDTQYF. The CDR3 DNA reads as TGTGCCAGCTCCCTCCGTCCAGATACGCAGTATTTT.

This chain links TRBV6-1 with TRBJ1-4; possibly TRBD1 for D (6 bases). CDR1 and CDR2 (germline): MNHNS, SASEGT. The CDR3 spans 16 residues. V lost 4 bases to trimming and J lost 7 bases, with 19 bases between them. The CDR3 sequence is CASSGGGGRFREKLFF. The CDR3 DNA sequence: TGTGCCAGCAGTGGAGGGGGGGGGAGGTTTCGTGAAAAACTGTTTTTT.

This chain joins TRBV7-9 and TRBJ1-1; weak D call: TRBD1 (6 bases). V was cut by 4 bases and J by 3 bases, with 15 bases left in between. The CDR3 is made up of 15 amino acids. CDR1 and CDR2 from the germline V gene are SEHNR and FQNEAQ (reference sequence). CDR3 residues: CASSSTTTGYTEAFF. The CDR3 DNA reads as TGTGCCAGCAGCTCCACAACGACAGGTTACACTGAAGCTTTCTTT.